This T cell receptor (beta chain) was identified during a study of T cell clones after liver transplantation. Overall study context: Three of the eight recipients were HCV-positive; the rest had non-autoimmune, non-viral transplant indications. Samples came pre-transplant, pre-randomization before withdrawal, and post-randomization after withdrawal ended.

The V gene lost 4 bases and the J gene lost 16 bases, with 21 bases spanning the gap. Germline values: CDR1 SGHRS, CDR2 YFSETQ. The CDR3 runs to 13 residues. With respect to this clone: The target antigen is unknown.

The study's findings and limits: A significant post-transplant drop in circulating graft-donor-reactive CD4 TCRbeta sequences occurred in most of the 8 subjects. The donor-reactive repertoire was only partly measurable in a couple of subjects, lacking donor cells.

Method: immunoSEQ multiplex PCR; TCRdb's copy keeps in-frame clones and lacks some. The table records tens of thousands of clones, almost 95% of them present only once. The chain links TRBV5-1 to TRBJ2-1; the D gene could be TRBD1 or TRBD2 (5 bases each). This specimen was CD4+ T cells from blood, taken approximately 25 months after liver transplant. The receptor's source is a human patient who received a liver transplant. These T cells may partly come from the graft donor. CDR3 sequence (DNA): TGCGCCAGCAGCGAAATGTGGGAGAGGGGTAAATTCTTC. Encoded protein: CASSEMWERGKFF.